The T cell receptor (beta chain) described here comes from a study of Ad26.COV2.S vaccination and SARS-CoV-2 variants. Study-wide findings and caveats: There was a possibility that the TCR breadth and depth analyses underestimated total T cell responses.

V lost 6 bases, J lost 0 bases, and 9 bases lay in between. Germline assignment: CDR1 WNHNN and CDR2 SYGVQD (reference sequence). The CDR3 has 15 amino acids. Described treatment: about 20 received Ad26.COV2.S at low or high dose, single or two shots; about 5 received placebo; per-sample allocation not given. Sampling was done on day 63 after the first vaccine or placebo injection. The sample came from a Boston adult aged 18-55 years. Points on this clone: Its antigen is not identified.

The protocol was immunoSEQ multiplex PCR, while the TCRdb copy is restricted to in-frame clones and leaves out a portion. The table includes around 340,000 clones, 80% to 90% detected once. The V gene is TRBV10-1, the J gene TRBJ1-6; D remains unclear. The sample was peripheral blood, taken in a trial of Ad26.COV2.S vaccine versus placebo. This receptor was taken from a person aged 18-65 years who received the Ad26.COV2.S COVID-19 vaccine or a placebo. CDR3 nucleotides: TGCGCCAGCAGGGACGGATCCTCCTATAATTCACCCCTCCACTTT. This encodes CASRDGSSYNSPLHF.